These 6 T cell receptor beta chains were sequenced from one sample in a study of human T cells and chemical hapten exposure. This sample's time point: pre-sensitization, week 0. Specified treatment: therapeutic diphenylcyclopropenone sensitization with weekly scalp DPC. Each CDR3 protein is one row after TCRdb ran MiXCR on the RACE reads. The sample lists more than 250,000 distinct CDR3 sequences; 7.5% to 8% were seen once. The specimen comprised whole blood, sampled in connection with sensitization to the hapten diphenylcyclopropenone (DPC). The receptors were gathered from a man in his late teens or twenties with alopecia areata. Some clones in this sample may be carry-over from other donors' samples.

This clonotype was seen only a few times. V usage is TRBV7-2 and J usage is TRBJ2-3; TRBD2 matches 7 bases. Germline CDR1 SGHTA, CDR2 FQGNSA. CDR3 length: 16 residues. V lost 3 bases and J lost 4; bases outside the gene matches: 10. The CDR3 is CASSFPPRGYADTQYF. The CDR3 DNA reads TGTGCCAGCAGCTTCCCCCCGCGGGGGTACGCAGATACGCAGTATTTT.

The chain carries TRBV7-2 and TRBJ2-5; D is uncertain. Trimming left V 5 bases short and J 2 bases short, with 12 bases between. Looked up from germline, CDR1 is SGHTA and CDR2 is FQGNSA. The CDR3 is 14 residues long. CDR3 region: CASSVRRVQETQYF. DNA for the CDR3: TGTGCCAGCAGCGTCCGACGAGTTCAAGAGACCCAGTACTTC. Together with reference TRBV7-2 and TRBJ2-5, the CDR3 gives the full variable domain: GAGVSQSPSNKVTEKGKDVELRCDPISGHTALYWYRQSLGQGLEFLIYFQGNSAPDKSGLPSDRFSAERTGGSVSTLTIQRTQQEDSAVYLCASSVRRVQETQYFGPGTRLLVL.

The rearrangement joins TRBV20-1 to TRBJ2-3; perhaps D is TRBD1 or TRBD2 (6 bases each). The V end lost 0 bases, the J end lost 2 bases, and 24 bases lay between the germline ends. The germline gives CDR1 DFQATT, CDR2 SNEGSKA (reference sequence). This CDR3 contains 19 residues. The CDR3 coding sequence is TGCAGTGCTAGAGATCCACTTGGGACTTCACAGGGTTCCACAGATACGCAGTATTTT. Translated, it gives CSARDPLGTSQGSTDTQYF.

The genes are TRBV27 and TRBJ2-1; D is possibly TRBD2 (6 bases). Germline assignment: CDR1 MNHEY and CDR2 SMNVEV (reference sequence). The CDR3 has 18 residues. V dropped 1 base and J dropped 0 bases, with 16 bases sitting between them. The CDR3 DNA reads TGTGCCAGCAGTTTATACAGGACTAATCGATACTCCTACAATGAGCAGTTCTTC. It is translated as CASSLYRTNRYSYNEQFF.

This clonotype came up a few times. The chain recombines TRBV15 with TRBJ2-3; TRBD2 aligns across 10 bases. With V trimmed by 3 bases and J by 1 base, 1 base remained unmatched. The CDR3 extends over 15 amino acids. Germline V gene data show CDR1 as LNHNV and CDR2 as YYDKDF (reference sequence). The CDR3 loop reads CATSSGLAGTDTQYF. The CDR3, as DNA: TGTGCCACCAGCAGCGGACTAGCGGGCACAGATACGCAGTATTTT.

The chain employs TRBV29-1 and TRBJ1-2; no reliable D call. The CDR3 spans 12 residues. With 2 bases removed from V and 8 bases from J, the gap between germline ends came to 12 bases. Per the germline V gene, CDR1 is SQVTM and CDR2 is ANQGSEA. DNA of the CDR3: TGCAGCGTTGAATTAGGCCCCCCCGGCTACACCTTC. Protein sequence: CSVELGPPGYTF.